A single TCR beta chain is shown here with its context. The V end lost 7 bases, the J end lost 2 bases, and 12 bases lay between the germline ends. CDR1 is GTSNPN and CDR2 is SVGIG in the germline V gene (reference sequence). The CDR3 is 12 residues long. These data originate in a study of blood T cell repertoires in COVID-19. TCRdb's table, derived via immunoSEQ multiplex PCR, lists solely in-frame clones and lacks some. The table has roughly 230,000 clones, around 82% seen once. This clonotype was obtained from a man in his forties or fifties with active or convalescent COVID-19. The source material was peripheral blood. The V call is TRBV30, the J call TRBJ2-7; tentatively, D is TRBD1 (6 bases). The CDR3 nucleotides read TGTGCCTTCGATGGGGGCCCCTACGAGCAGTACTTC. Protein sequence: CAFDGGPYEQYF. Full variable domain (remainder filled in from reference TRBV30 and TRBJ2-7): SQTIHQWPATLVQPVGSPLSLECTVEGTSNPNLYWYRQAAGRGLQLLFYSVGIGQISSEVPQNLSASRPQDRQFILSSKKLLLSDSGFYLCAFDGGPYEQYFGPGTRLTVT.